This T cell receptor beta chain was found in a study of PD-1 and CTLA-4 blockade in melanoma. Trimming cost V 5 bases and J 1 base, with 11 bases left between them. The CDR3 has 14 amino acids. CDR1 and CDR2 (germline): SGHVS, FNYEAQ. The assay was immunoSEQ multiplex PCR, and TCRdb's table has in-frame clones only and misses some. The sample lists about 16,000 clones; around 70% were seen once. This clonotype was sampled from a human donor with melanoma. The V call is TRBV7-6, the J call TRBJ1-1, with D possibly being TRBD1 (5 bases). The material sequenced was CD8+ T cells from peripheral blood, taken from a patient given anti-PD-1 treatment. CDR3 DNA: TGTGCCAGCAGCGCCCTCGGGGCGAACACTGAAGCTTTCTTT. It encodes CASSALGANTEAFF.